These T cell receptor beta chains were read from a single sample in a study of T cell repertoires in cytomegalovirus infection. These receptors are not linked to any known antigen. MiXCR, run by TCRdb on the reads, gives a single entry per CDR3 protein. The table includes 640,000 or so distinct CDR3 sequences, around 31% detected once. The source was cultured PBMCs, collected from culture after CMV antigen stimulation. These receptors were taken from a human donor in good health (CMV status not recorded). Some clones in this sample may be carry-over from other donors' samples. The CDR3 runs from the conserved cysteine through the conserved F or W. Each record gives: clone size, D gene, J gene, V gene, CDR3 DNA, CDR3 protein. The D gene is left open where the match is weak. Rows give clone size only sometimes, using once, few, many, or a class for an expanded clone.

few,TRBD1,TRBJ1-1,TRBV20-1,TGCAGTGCTAGAGTGGTCGGGACAGGAGGCACTGAAGCTTTCTTT,CSARVVGTGGTEAFF
.,.,TRBJ2-3,TRBV5-1,TGCGCCAGCAGCTTGGACGCGGGGCACACAGATACGCAGTATTTT,CASSLDAGHTDTQYF
few,.,TRBJ2-5,TRBV10-3,TGTGCCATCCCGGACGGGCTACAGGAGACCCAGTACTTC,CAIPDGLQETQYF
many,TRBD2,TRBJ2-3,TRBV4-2,TGTGCCAGCAGCGCGGGACTAGCGGACAGCACAGATACGCAGTATTTT,CASSAGLADSTDTQYF
.,.,TRBJ1-1,TRBV12-3/TRBV12-4,TGTGCCAGCAGGCGGCGGGGCGTGGGCGGGAACACTGAAGCTTTCTTT,CASRRRGVGGNTEAFF
.,TRBD2,TRBJ2-3,TRBV12-3/TRBV12-4,TGTGCCAGCAGACCGGGACTAGCGGAGACAGATACGCAGTATTTT,CASRPGLAETDTQYF
.,TRBD1,TRBJ2-1,TRBV2,TGTGCCAGTTTACAGGGGAGCTCCTACAATGAGCAGTTCTTC,CASLQGSSYNEQFF
.,.,TRBJ2-7,TRBV6-2/TRBV6-3,TGTGCCAGCACCAACGCATACGAGCAGTACTTC,CASTNAYEQYF
few,.,TRBJ2-2,TRBV11-3,TGTGCCAGCAGCTTAGAGTCCGGGGAGCTGTTTTTT,CASSLESGELFF
few,.,TRBJ2-7,TRBV25-1,TGTGCCAGCAGTGAGTGGGACGAGCAGTACTTC,CASSEWDEQYF
.,TRBD1,TRBJ1-5,TRBV28,TGTGCCAGCAGTTTATTCAGGGACAGGGGTGGCAATCAGCCCCAGCATTTT,CASSLFRDRGGNQPQHF
.,.,TRBJ1-1,TRBV12-3/TRBV12-4,TGTGCCAGCAATGGGCCGGGCAGGGCGAACACTGAAGCTTTCTTT,CASNGPGRANTEAFF
few,TRBD2,TRBJ2-2,TRBV7-8,TGTGCCAGCAGCTTCGCACTAGCGGGCAGGAACACCGGGGAGCTGTTTTTT,CASSFALAGRNTGELFF
.,TRBD2,TRBJ2-1,TRBV19,TGTGCCAGTAGTATATTCGCTAGCGGGAGCTGGGGGTCCTACAATGAGCAGTTCTTC,CASSIFASGSWGSYNEQFF
.,.,TRBJ2-5,TRBV6-1,TGTGCCAGCAGTGTGGTCGGGACCCAAGAGACCCAGTACTTC,CASSVVGTQETQYF
once,.,TRBJ2-7,TRBV11-2,TGTGCCAGCAGCTTAGGAGGGGCGGGGATCTACGAGCAGTACTTC,CASSLGGAGIYEQYF
.,TRBD2,TRBJ2-7,TRBV6-5,TGTGCCAGCAGTTATTCGACTAGCGGGGACTCCTACGAGCAGTACTTC,CASSYSTSGDSYEQYF
.,.,TRBJ1-5,TRBV6-1,TGTGCCAGCAGTGAGAGTCGGCAGGGGTCGGGTCAGCCCCAGCATTTT,CASSESRQGSGQPQHF
.,TRBD1,TRBJ1-3,TRBV10-3,TGTGCCATCACTCGACAGGGATTCGGTGGAAACACCATATATTTT,CAITRQGFGGNTIYF
.,.,TRBJ2-3,TRBV24-1,TGTGCCACCAGTGATACAGGGACTTCCCCCACAGATACGCAGTATTTT,CATSDTGTSPTDTQYF
.,TRBD1,TRBJ1-6,TRBV27,TGTGCCAGTAAAAATATCGACAGGGTCGGATCACCCCTCCACTTT,CASKNIDRVGSPLHF
few,.,TRBJ1-6,TRBV18,TGTGCCAGCTCAGTAACCGGGACTTCGGGCGATAAGTCCTCACCCCTCCACTTT,CASSVTGTSGDKSSPLHF
many,.,TRBJ2-7,TRBV7-2,TGTGCCAGCAGCTGGAGGAGCGGAGGAAACTACGAGCAGTACTTC,CASSWRSGGNYEQYF
.,TRBD2,TRBJ2-3,TRBV7-4,TGTGCCAGCAGCTTATACGGGGGGGTCAGAGATACGCAGTATTTT,CASSLYGGVRDTQYF
.,.,TRBJ1-3,TRBV28,TGTGCCAGCAGGATCGGGGGGCAATCCGGAAACACCATATATTTT,CASRIGGQSGNTIYF
many,.,TRBJ1-6,TRBV7-2,TGTGCCAGCAGCTTACCCCGGCTGAGCGGGTCACCCCTCCACTTT,CASSLPRLSGSPLHF
many,TRBD2,TRBJ2-1,TRBV7-2,TGTGCCAGCAGCCTCGCGGCTAGCGGTAGGAACAATGAGCAGTTCTTC,CASSLAASGRNNEQFF
.,.,TRBJ2-3,TRBV11-2,TGTGCCAGCAGCACAGAGGTCCCTTCACGGGATACGCAGTATTTT,CASSTEVPSRDTQYF
.,.,TRBJ1-4,TRBV28,TGTGCCAGCAGTTTGACACAGGGTCTTGAAAAACTGTTTTTT,CASSLTQGLEKLFF
.,TRBD1,TRBJ1-6,TRBV28,TGTGCCAGCTCGGGACAGGGCTTATCCTATAATTCACCCCTCCACTTT,CASSGQGLSYNSPLHF
few,.,TRBJ2-1,TRBV6-2/TRBV6-3,TGTGCCAGCCGGCCCTTATCAGACTTTTCTTATGAGCAGTTCTTC,CASRPLSDFSYEQFF
.,.,TRBJ1-1,TRBV7-8,TGTGCCAGCAGCTCGAAGGGGCCTCTTAGAAAGATTGCGGGGGCTTTCTTT,CASSSKGPLRKIAGAFF
many,.,TRBJ2-7,TRBV7-8,TGTGCCAGCAGCCCCTCGGAACTATCTCCTGGCGAGCAGTACTTC,CASSPSELSPGEQYF
.,.,TRBJ2-3,TRBV19,TGTGCCAGCTCATCGGAGGGCGCCGGCACAGATACGCAGTATTTT,CASSSEGAGTDTQYF
many,TRBD2,TRBJ2-5,TRBV7-2,TGTGCCAGCAGCCCCGGACTAGCGAGGAACCAAGAGACCCAGTACTTC,CASSPGLARNQETQYF
few,TRBD1,TRBJ1-5,TRBV5-5,TGTGCCAGCAGCCCGACAGGGTGGGGCATAGATAGCAATCAGCCCCAGCATTTT,CASSPTGWGIDSNQPQHF
few,.,TRBJ2-1,TRBV30,TGTGCCTGGAGCCCGACGTCGTTTAATGAGCAGTTCTTC,CAWSPTSFNEQFF
.,.,TRBJ1-4,TRBV29-1,TGCAGCGTTGCGGCAGGGTCGTCTAATGAAAAACTGTTTTTT,CSVAAGSSNEKLFF
few,TRBD1,TRBJ2-5,TRBV7-8,TGTGCCAGCAGCTCTTATACCGGGACAGGGGTAAAGGAGACCCAGTACTTC,CASSSYTGTGVKETQYF
.,.,TRBJ1-2,TRBV9,TGTGCCAGCAGCGTAGGGGAGGTTGCCTATGGCTACACCTTC,CASSVGEVAYGYTF
.,TRBD1,TRBJ1-1,TRBV12-3/TRBV12-4,TGTGCCAGCAATCACCGGGACAGGGCCATAGGAGCTTTCTTT,CASNHRDRAIGAFF
few,.,TRBJ1-1,TRBV7-9,TGTGCCAGCAGCTCAACCCGGGGCGGGAACACTGAAGCTTTCTTT,CASSSTRGGNTEAFF
.,.,TRBJ2-7,TRBV7-2,TGTGCCAGCAGCTTAGCGATGGGAAGGACTTACGAGCAGTACTTC,CASSLAMGRTYEQYF
many,.,TRBJ2-4,TRBV7-8,TGTGCCAGCAGCCCTGGGGAAGGGCTTTCCAAAAACATTCAGTACTTC,CASSPGEGLSKNIQYF
few,.,TRBJ2-7,TRBV7-2,TGTGCCAGCACCGAAAAGGGGGGCGCGTACGAGCAGTACTTC,CASTEKGGAYEQYF
few,.,TRBJ2-1,TRBV27,TGTGCCAGCAGTTTTAGCGGTACAGTGTCCAATGAGCAGTTCTTC,CASSFSGTVSNEQFF
few,.,TRBJ1-5,TRBV12-3/TRBV12-4,TGTGCCAGCAGTCACCCTAAGAAACCCCAGCATTTT,CASSHPKKPQHF
many,TRBD1,TRBJ2-2,TRBV6-1,TGTGCCAGCAATCGGGACAGCTACACCGGGGAGCTGTTTTTT,CASNRDSYTGELFF
.,.,TRBJ1-2,TRBV6-6,TGTGCCAGCAGTTACCCCCGGAGCTTGGGGTTCCCTTATGGCTACACCTTC,CASSYPRSLGFPYGYTF